Described below is a single T cell receptor (beta chain) sequence and its context. From germline, CDR1 is SNHLY and CDR2 FYNNEI. The CDR3 spans 13 residues. The trim removed 5 bases at V and 5 bases at J, leaving 3 bases unmatched. This sample is part of a study of blood T cell repertoires in COVID-19. TCRdb's table, derived via immunoSEQ multiplex PCR, lists solely in-frame clones and lacks some. This sample yields approximately 450,000 clones, of which around 91% are seen a single time; 0.9% to 1.2% belongs to the top ten. Recruits, aged roughly 18 to 95 years, lived in 24 US areas. Participant-reported clinical history was the basis for cohort assignment.

Sequenced sample: PBMCs or T cells enriched from blood (not recorded which). The V and J genes are TRBV2 and TRBJ1-5, with 7 nucleotides matching TRBD1. The TCR comes from a man in his thirties or forties who had recovered from COVID-19. This CDR3 reads CASSPGGHQPQHF. CDR3 in DNA: TGTGCCAGCAGTCCAGGGGGGCATCAGCCCCAGCATTTT.